Listed below are T cell receptor beta chains from one sample, sequenced in a study of T cells in localized non-small cell lung cancer. Data came from immunoSEQ multiplex PCR; TCRdb stores just in-frame clones and leaves some out. In the table there are more than 20,000 clones, over 75% of which are singletons. Sequenced here: peripheral blood, sampled before any cancer treatment. All receptors come from a male donor older than 55 with stage I squamous cell lung carcinoma. The CDR3 runs from the conserved cysteine through the conserved F or W. Each record gives: V gene, D gene, J gene, clone size, CDR3 DNA, CDR3 protein. The D gene is left open where the match is weak. Size values are once, few and many counts, or a class for expanded clones, and some rows have none.

v_gene: TRBV7-8
d_gene: .
j_gene: TRBJ1-4
abundance: .
CDR3nt: TGTGCCAGCAGCTTAGGAGGGGATTCGGAGAAACTGTTTTTT
CDR3aa: CASSLGGDSEKLFF

v_gene: TRBV18
d_gene: TRBD2
j_gene: TRBJ2-7
abundance: .
CDR3nt: TGTGCCAGCTCACCAGCTAGCGGGGAGCAGTACTTC
CDR3aa: CASSPASGEQYF

v_gene: TRBV30
d_gene: .
j_gene: TRBJ2-3
abundance: .
CDR3nt: TGTGCCTGGAGTTCCCGCAGGTACACAGATACGCAGTATTTT
CDR3aa: CAWSSRRYTDTQYF

v_gene: TRBV5-1
d_gene: .
j_gene: TRBJ2-7
abundance: .
CDR3nt: TGCGCCAGCAGCTTGGTCGGAGTCTACGAGCAGTACTTC
CDR3aa: CASSLVGVYEQYF

v_gene: TRBV5-6
d_gene: .
j_gene: TRBJ1-1
abundance: .
CDR3nt: TGTGCCAGCAGCTTGGCCGTCGGGGGAAAGAAGGGTACTGAAGCTTTCTTT
CDR3aa: CASSLAVGGKKGTEAFF

v_gene: TRBV7-9
d_gene: .
j_gene: TRBJ1-1
abundance: .
CDR3nt: TGTGCCAGCAGCTTAAGTCAGGGGCTGAACACTGAAGCTTTCTTT
CDR3aa: CASSLSQGLNTEAFF

v_gene: TRBV6-5
d_gene: .
j_gene: TRBJ1-1
abundance: .
CDR3nt: TGTGCCAGCAGTCCCGACCTGAACACTGAAGCTTTCTTT
CDR3aa: CASSPDLNTEAFF

v_gene: TRBV27
d_gene: .
j_gene: TRBJ1-1
abundance: few
CDR3nt: TGTGCCAGCACTCCTGGGAGGGCGCAGGACACTGAAGCTTTCTTT
CDR3aa: CASTPGRAQDTEAFF

v_gene: TRBV2
d_gene: .
j_gene: TRBJ1-4
abundance: .
CDR3nt: TGTGCCAGCAGTGAAACCAGGACAACTAATGAAAAACTGTTTTTT
CDR3aa: CASSETRTTNEKLFF

v_gene: TRBV5-1
d_gene: .
j_gene: TRBJ1-1
abundance: .
CDR3nt: TGCGCCAGCACCGCCTCCTCCGGGAACACTGAAGCTTTCTTT
CDR3aa: CASTASSGNTEAFF

v_gene: TRBV11-2
d_gene: .
j_gene: TRBJ1-1
abundance: few
CDR3nt: TGTGCCAGCAGCGCTGGACCGGCAATAGAGAACACTGAAGCTTTCTTT
CDR3aa: CASSAGPAIENTEAFF

v_gene: TRBV2
d_gene: TRBD1
j_gene: TRBJ1-4
abundance: .
CDR3nt: TGTGCCAGCAGTGGGCAGGGGGCCAGGGGTGAAAAACTGTTTTTT
CDR3aa: CASSGQGARGEKLFF

v_gene: TRBV6-6
d_gene: .
j_gene: TRBJ2-1
abundance: .
CDR3nt: TGTGCCAGCAGTTACACGTGGGCTGAGCAGTTCTTC
CDR3aa: CASSYTWAEQFF

v_gene: TRBV6-5
d_gene: .
j_gene: TRBJ1-6
abundance: few
CDR3nt: TGTGCCAGCAGGGACACTAATTCACCCCTCCACTTT
CDR3aa: CASRDTNSPLHF

v_gene: TRBV2
d_gene: .
j_gene: TRBJ1-4
abundance: .
CDR3nt: TGTGCCAGCAGTGAAAGTCAGCACCAAAATGAAAAACTGTTTTTT
CDR3aa: CASSESQHQNEKLFF

v_gene: TRBV2
d_gene: TRBD2
j_gene: TRBJ2-2
abundance: .
CDR3nt: TGTGCCAGCTCGACAACGGGAGGGCCGAACACCGGGGAGCTGTTTTTT
CDR3aa: CASSTTGGPNTGELFF

v_gene: TRBV6-6
d_gene: TRBD1
j_gene: TRBJ1-5
abundance: few
CDR3nt: TGTGCCAGCAGAGGACAGGGCAATGGGAGCAATCAGCCCCAGCATTTT
CDR3aa: CASRGQGNGSNQPQHF

v_gene: TRBV28
d_gene: .
j_gene: TRBJ2-3
abundance: .
CDR3nt: TGTGCCAGCAGCCGATTAGGACGGACTAGCACAGATACGCAGTATTTT
CDR3aa: CASSRLGRTSTDTQYF

v_gene: TRBV6-5
d_gene: .
j_gene: TRBJ2-2
abundance: .
CDR3nt: TGTGCCAGCAGGCAGGGCGGCACCGGGGAGCTGTTTTTT
CDR3aa: CASRQGGTGELFF

v_gene: TRBV5-1
d_gene: .
j_gene: TRBJ2-5
abundance: .
CDR3nt: TGCGCCAGCAGCAAGGCGACAGGAAGCGAGACCCAGTACTTC
CDR3aa: CASSKATGSETQYF

v_gene: TRBV2
d_gene: .
j_gene: TRBJ1-1
abundance: .
CDR3nt: TGTGCCAGCACAGTGGGGGTATGGACTGAAGCTTTCTTT
CDR3aa: CASTVGVWTEAFF

v_gene: TRBV6-5
d_gene: .
j_gene: TRBJ1-6
abundance: .
CDR3nt: TGTGCCAGCAGTTACAAAGGTTATAATTCACCCCTCCACTTT
CDR3aa: CASSYKGYNSPLHF

v_gene: TRBV6-6
d_gene: .
j_gene: TRBJ1-1
abundance: .
CDR3nt: TGTGCCAGCAGTTACTCCAACTCCCAGACGAACACTGAAGCTTTCTTT
CDR3aa: CASSYSNSQTNTEAFF

v_gene: TRBV2
d_gene: .
j_gene: TRBJ1-2
abundance: once
CDR3nt: TGTGCCAGCAGCCACGGGGACTCCTCTCCGAATGGCTACACCTTC
CDR3aa: CASSHGDSSPNGYTF

v_gene: TRBV7-9
d_gene: .
j_gene: TRBJ2-3
abundance: .
CDR3nt: TGTGCCAGCAGCTGGGACCGTGGCACAGATACGCAGTATTTT
CDR3aa: CASSWDRGTDTQYF

v_gene: TRBV18
d_gene: .
j_gene: TRBJ1-2
abundance: .
CDR3nt: TGTGCCAGCTCACCTCTAGATGGGGGAAAAAACTATGGCTACACCTTC
CDR3aa: CASSPLDGGKNYGYTF

v_gene: TRBV20-1
d_gene: .
j_gene: TRBJ1-2
abundance: .
CDR3nt: TGCAGTGCTAGACCTCAAATTGGCTACACCTTC
CDR3aa: CSARPQIGYTF

v_gene: TRBV4-2
d_gene: .
j_gene: TRBJ1-1
abundance: .
CDR3nt: TGTGCCAGCAGCCCAGTAATGCAGACGTTCACTGAAGCTTTCTTT
CDR3aa: CASSPVMQTFTEAFF

v_gene: TRBV4-1
d_gene: TRBD2
j_gene: TRBJ2-5
abundance: .
CDR3nt: TGCGCCAGCAGCCAATTCCCCCCGGGACTAGGAATAGAGACCCAGTACTTC
CDR3aa: CASSQFPPGLGIETQYF

v_gene: TRBV7-2
d_gene: .
j_gene: TRBJ1-5
abundance: .
CDR3nt: TGTGCCAGCAGCCAAGGGATTACGGGCAATCAGCCCCAGCATTTT
CDR3aa: CASSQGITGNQPQHF

v_gene: TRBV18
d_gene: TRBD2
j_gene: TRBJ2-7
abundance: .
CDR3nt: TGTGCCAGCTCACGTAGCGGGTTCTCCTACGAGCAGTACTTC
CDR3aa: CASSRSGFSYEQYF

v_gene: TRBV10-2
d_gene: TRBD1
j_gene: TRBJ2-7
abundance: few
CDR3nt: TGCGCCAGCAGGCCCGGGACAGATTTTTACGAGCAGTACTTC
CDR3aa: CASRPGTDFYEQYF

v_gene: TRBV7-6
d_gene: TRBD1
j_gene: TRBJ1-5
abundance: .
CDR3nt: TGTGCCAGCACCCTAGGACAGGGCCGCAATCAGCCCCAGCATTTT
CDR3aa: CASTLGQGRNQPQHF

v_gene: TRBV6-5
d_gene: .
j_gene: TRBJ1-3
abundance: .
CDR3nt: TGTGCCAGCAGCAAGAGCTCTGGAAACACCATATATTTT
CDR3aa: CASSKSSGNTIYF

v_gene: TRBV14
d_gene: TRBD2
j_gene: TRBJ2-5
abundance: .
CDR3nt: TGTGCCAGCAGCCAAGCCTCCGGGCTAGCGGGAGGAGAGACCCAGTACTTC
CDR3aa: CASSQASGLAGGETQYF

v_gene: TRBV5-4
d_gene: .
j_gene: TRBJ1-2
abundance: once
CDR3nt: TGTGCCAGCAGCTTGACGGCAGGGAATGGCTACACCTTC
CDR3aa: CASSLTAGNGYTF

v_gene: TRBV7-9
d_gene: .
j_gene: TRBJ1-1
abundance: .
CDR3nt: TGTGCCAGCAGCTTGGAAAGTTACACTGAAGCTTTCTTT
CDR3aa: CASSLESYTEAFF

v_gene: TRBV11-3
d_gene: .
j_gene: TRBJ2-2
abundance: once
CDR3nt: TGTGCCAGCAGCCCCTTCACCGGGGAGCTGTTTTTT
CDR3aa: CASSPFTGELFF

v_gene: TRBV9
d_gene: .
j_gene: TRBJ1-1
abundance: .
CDR3nt: TGTGCCAGCAGCGTTGGGGGGCTAACAAGGAACACTGAAGCTTTCTTT
CDR3aa: CASSVGGLTRNTEAFF

v_gene: TRBV6-1
d_gene: TRBD2
j_gene: TRBJ2-1
abundance: .
CDR3nt: TGTGCCAGCAGTGAAAGGAAGGGGGTAGCGGGAGGTTTGAATGAGCAGTTCTTC
CDR3aa: CASSERKGVAGGLNEQFF

v_gene: TRBV27
d_gene: TRBD2
j_gene: TRBJ2-7
abundance: once
CDR3nt: TGTGCCAGCAGCCTTTCATCGGGACTAGCGGGAGCCAACGAGCAGTACTTC
CDR3aa: CASSLSSGLAGANEQYF

v_gene: TRBV6-1
d_gene: .
j_gene: TRBJ1-2
abundance: .
CDR3nt: TGTGCCAGCAGTGAACGAAAGGGTACTAACTATGGCTACACCTTC
CDR3aa: CASSERKGTNYGYTF

v_gene: TRBV5-1
d_gene: .
j_gene: TRBJ2-7
abundance: .
CDR3nt: TGCGCCAGCAGCCCCCAGGGGCCATCCTACGAGCAGTACTTC
CDR3aa: CASSPQGPSYEQYF

v_gene: TRBV2
d_gene: .
j_gene: TRBJ1-5
abundance: .
CDR3nt: TGTGCCAGCAGGGTGGGCGGGGTTTATCAGCCCCAGCATTTT
CDR3aa: CASRVGGVYQPQHF

v_gene: TRBV5-6
d_gene: .
j_gene: TRBJ2-3
abundance: .
CDR3nt: TGTGCCAGCAGCTTGGTGCCGGGACACCTACAAGATACGCAGTATTTT
CDR3aa: CASSLVPGHLQDTQYF

v_gene: TRBV7-9
d_gene: TRBD1
j_gene: TRBJ1-4
abundance: .
CDR3nt: TGTGCCAGCAGCTTGGGGACAGGGAATGAAAAACTGTTTTTT
CDR3aa: CASSLGTGNEKLFF

v_gene: TRBV19
d_gene: TRBD2
j_gene: TRBJ2-5
abundance: .
CDR3nt: TGTGCCAGTAGTATAGTACGAAGCGGGGGGAGCAAAGAGACCCAGTACTTC
CDR3aa: CASSIVRSGGSKETQYF

v_gene: TRBV7-2
d_gene: .
j_gene: TRBJ2-5
abundance: .
CDR3nt: TGTGCCAGCAGCCGGAGCTTACAAGAGACCCAGTACTTC
CDR3aa: CASSRSLQETQYF

v_gene: TRBV25-1
d_gene: .
j_gene: TRBJ1-1
abundance: .
CDR3nt: TGTGCCAGTTCTCGGGGGGGGCGGACCACTGAAGCTTTCTTT
CDR3aa: CASSRGGRTTEAFF